The rows below give T cell receptor beta chains drawn from one sample of a study of glioma-infiltrating T cells. TCRdb ran MiXCR on the multiplex PCR reads and lists one entry per CDR3 protein. The data show around 150,000 distinct CDR3 sequences, around 42% seen once. Sequenced: glioma tissue, nonneoplastic brain tissue, or PBMCs (not recorded which). These receptors all stem from a human donor with low-grade glioma or glioblastoma, undergoing nonglioma brain surgery, or in good health (not recorded which). The CDR3 runs from the conserved cysteine through the conserved F or W. A D gene is named only where the DNA matches it firmly. Size is stated for part of the rows, as once, few or many counts, or as a class when the clone is expanded.

>15|NA|NA|TRBV12-2|TRBJ1-3
TGTGCAAGTCGTTTCGGACACATCTCTGGAAACACCATATATTTT
CASRFGHISGNTIYF
>13|NA|NA|TRBV10-3|TRBJ1-1
TGTGCCATCAGGCGAACAGAGAACACTGAAGCTTTCTTT
CAIRRTENTEAFF
>18|NA|NA|TRBV7-9|TRBJ2-1
TGTGCCAGCAGCTCGACGGGAAATCGACCATACTCCTACAATGAGCAGTTCTTC
CASSSTGNRPYSYNEQFF
>12|NA|NA|TRBV12-3/TRBV12-4|TRBJ1-1
TGTGCCAGCAGTTTCATGGACACTGAAGCTTTCTTT
CASSFMDTEAFF
>14|NA|NA|TRBV6-6|TRBJ2-2
TGTGCCAGCAACCTAGGGCGAAACACCGGGCAGCTGTTTTTT
CASNLGRNTGQLFF
>15|NA|NA|TRBV4-3|TRBJ2-7
TGCGCCAGCAGCCAAGTCTGGGGGGCACGCGACGAGCAGTACTTC
CASSQVWGARDEQYF
>15|NA|NA|TRBV5-1|TRBJ1-6
TGCGCCAGCAGCCCCTCACCCGTGGGTAATTCACCCCTCCACTTT
CASSPSPVGNSPLHF
>13|once|NA|TRBV20-1|TRBJ1-3
TGCAGTGCTAGAATCGGCATTAGAAACACCATATATTTT
CSARIGIRNTIYF
>18|NA|NA|TRBV27|TRBJ1-1
TGTGCCAGCAGTGCCCAGTTCCATCCCCTGCAGGTTGACACTGAAGCTTTCTTT
CASSAQFHPLQVDTEAFF
>11|medium-sized|NA|TRBV7-2|TRBJ2-5
TGTGCCAGCAGTCTTCAAGAGACCCAGTACTTC
CASSLQETQYF
>17|NA|TRBD1|TRBV7-2|TRBJ1-3
TGTGCCAGCAGCACCATACCGGGACAGGGGAGGGGAAACACCATATATTTT
CASSTIPGQGRGNTIYF
>13|medium-sized|NA|TRBV6-1|TRBJ1-2
TGTGCCAGCAGCCCTGACAGCGGCTATGGCTACACCTTC
CASSPDSGYGYTF
>16|NA|NA|TRBV27|TRBJ2-5
TGTGCCAGCAGTCAAACAGGGAGGGGAGGCCAAGAGACCCAGAACTTC
CASSQTGRGGQETQNF
>11|NA|NA|TRBV6-2/TRBV6-3|TRBJ2-3
TGTGCCACCACCCCGCGGAGTACGCAGTATTTT
CATTPRSTQYF
>14|NA|NA|TRBV7-2|TRBJ2-1
TGTGCCAGCAGATCCCTAGCGAAGATCAATGAGCAGTTCTTC
CASRSLAKINEQFF
>13|many|TRBD1|TRBV6-2/TRBV6-3|TRBJ2-3
TGTGCCAGCAGTTACTCGTCCGGACAGGGCCAGTATTTT
CASSYSSGQGQYF
>13|NA|NA|TRBV20-1|TRBJ1-2
TGCAGTGCAGGCGAACCAACTAACTATGGCTACACCTTC
CSAGEPTNYGYTF
>12|once|NA|TRBV6-1|TRBJ2-7
TGTGCCAGCGGTGCGCCCCGGGGCGAGCAGTACTTC
CASGAPRGEQYF
>13|NA|NA|TRBV28|TRBJ2-3
TGTGCCAGCAGTCCAGCGAGCACAGATACGCAGTATTTT
CASSPASTDTQYF
>14|NA|TRBD2|TRBV14|TRBJ2-1
TGTGCCAGCAGCCAAGATAGCTGGCGGGGGAGCAAGTTCTTC
CASSQDSWRGSKFF
>16|NA|NA|TRBV7-9|TRBJ2-7
TGTGCCAGCAGCCTCGAATATGCGGGGGCAACCTACGAGCAGTACTTC
CASSLEYAGATYEQYF
>16|NA|NA|TRBV24-1|TRBJ2-3
TGTGCCACCAGTGCCGTCCAGGGTCTATTTACAGCTACGCAGTATTTT
CATSAVQGLFTATQYF
>14|NA|NA|TRBV6-5|TRBJ2-1
TGTGCCAGCAGTTTAGTAGAGCCCTACAATGAGCAGTTCTTC
CASSLVEPYNEQFF
>14|NA|NA|TRBV6-1|TRBJ1-3
TGTGCCAGCGGGACCGGGGACTCTGGAAACACCATATATTTT
CASGTGDSGNTIYF
>13|few|NA|TRBV28|TRBJ1-2
TGTGCCAGCAGTTCAGGACTGCTTTATGGCTACACCTTC
CASSSGLLYGYTF
>14|many|NA|TRBV6-2/TRBV6-3|TRBJ2-5
TGTGCCAGCAGTTATGTTCAAGAAGGAGAGACCCAGTACTTC
CASSYVQEGETQYF
>14|NA|NA|TRBV7-9|TRBJ2-1
TGTGCCAGCAGCGCGTGTGCGGGATACAATGAGCAGTTCTTC
CASSACAGYNEQFF
>12|few|NA|TRBV7-8|TRBJ2-7
TGTGCCAGCAGCTTAAGGAAGTACGAGCAGTACTTC
CASSLRKYEQYF
>14|NA|TRBD2|TRBV27|TRBJ2-7
TGTGCCAGCAGTTTCGGACTAGCGGGGCTCGAGCAGTACTTC
CASSFGLAGLEQYF
>17|NA|NA|TRBV6-1|TRBJ1-5
TGTGCCAGCAGTGAAAGTACCCATTGGGGTGGCAATCAGCCCCAGCATTTT
CASSESTHWGGNQPQHF
>14|few|TRBD1|TRBV7-2|TRBJ1-2
TGTGCCAGCAGCCGTGGGACAGCGGACTATGGCTACACCTTC
CASSRGTADYGYTF
>19|few|TRBD1|TRBV27|TRBJ2-3
TGTGCCAGCAGTTTGTTGTTTGAAGGACAGGGTAAGGGCACAGATACGCAGTATTTT
CASSLLFEGQGKGTDTQYF
>12|once|NA|TRBV19|TRBJ2-7
TGTGCCAGTAGTACGGACTCCGGCGAGCAGTACTTC
CASSTDSGEQYF
>17|few|TRBD2|TRBV6-6|TRBJ2-1
TGTGCCAGCAGTTACTCGATGCTAGCGGAAACCTACAATGAGCAGTTCTTC
CASSYSMLAETYNEQFF
>14|NA|TRBD2|TRBV6-1|TRBJ2-1
TGTGCCAGCACGGGACTAGCGCAAAACAATGAGCAGTTCTTC
CASTGLAQNNEQFF
>20|NA|TRBD2|TRBV4-1|TRBJ2-1
TGCGCCAGCAGCCAATATCATCTTCTCAGGGCTAGCGGAAAGAAAAATGAGCAGTTCTTC
CASSQYHLLRASGKKNEQFF
>13|NA|NA|TRBV29-1|TRBJ1-5
TGCAGCGTTAGGAGGGATAGCAATCAGCCCCAGCATTTT
CSVRRDSNQPQHF
>15|NA|NA|TRBV20-1|TRBJ2-1
TGCAGTGCTAGAGCCTTGAGCGTACGAGTCGATGAGCAGTTCTTC
CSARALSVRVDEQFF
>16|NA|NA|TRBV7-2|TRBJ1-1
TGTGCCAGCAGCCCTGGAGGAGCGGGGAGGGGCACTGAAGCTTTCTTT
CASSPGGAGRGTEAFF
>13|few|TRBD1|TRBV6-2/TRBV6-3|TRBJ2-3
TGTGCCAGCAGCCGGGGACAGGGTATTTCGCAGTATTTT
CASSRGQGISQYF
>17|few|NA|TRBV7-9|TRBJ1-1
TGTGCCAGCACCCCTCAGGACTCAACGGCACTGAACACTGAAGCTTTCTTT
CASTPQDSTALNTEAFF
>13|NA|NA|TRBV6-6|TRBJ2-3
TGTGCCAGCGGACTGGAGGGGGCAGATACGCAGTATTTT
CASGLEGADTQYF
>13|few|NA|TRBV3-1|TRBJ2-5
TGTGCCAGCAGCCCTGGACCCGAGGAGACCCAGTACTTC
CASSPGPEETQYF
>13|NA|NA|TRBV6-1|TRBJ1-1
TGTGCCAGCAGCCAAGGGGGAGTCACTGAAGCTTTCTTT
CASSQGGVTEAFF
>15|NA|TRBD1|TRBV20-1|TRBJ2-7
TGCAGTGCCCCGGGACAGGGGGCGAGGGTCCACGAGCAGTACTTC
CSAPGQGARVHEQYF
>17|few|TRBD2|TRBV2|TRBJ2-1
TGTGCCAGCAGACCCGGGACTAGCGTACTCCTATACAATGAGCAGTTCTTC
CASRPGTSVLLYNEQFF
>14|NA|NA|TRBV6-2/TRBV6-3|TRBJ1-1
TGTGCCAGCAGTTTAGGTAACCGACTTTCTGAAGCTTTCTTT
CASSLGNRLSEAFF
>16|once|NA|TRBV7-2|TRBJ2-2
TGTGCCAGCAGCTTCTACCCTACTTCGAACACCGGGGAGCTGTTTTTT
CASSFYPTSNTGELFF
>12|NA|NA|TRBV12-3/TRBV12-4|TRBJ1-2
TGTGCCAGCAGTTTAGCCCCTGAAGGCTACACCTTC
CASSLAPEGYTF
>11|few|NA|TRBV20-1|TRBJ2-7
TGCAGTGCTAGACAGACCTACGAGCAGTACTTC
CSARQTYEQYF
>14|few|NA|TRBV6-2/TRBV6-3|TRBJ1-5
TGTGCCAGCAGCTCAGGGAATAGCAATCAGCCCCAGCATTTT
CASSSGNSNQPQHF